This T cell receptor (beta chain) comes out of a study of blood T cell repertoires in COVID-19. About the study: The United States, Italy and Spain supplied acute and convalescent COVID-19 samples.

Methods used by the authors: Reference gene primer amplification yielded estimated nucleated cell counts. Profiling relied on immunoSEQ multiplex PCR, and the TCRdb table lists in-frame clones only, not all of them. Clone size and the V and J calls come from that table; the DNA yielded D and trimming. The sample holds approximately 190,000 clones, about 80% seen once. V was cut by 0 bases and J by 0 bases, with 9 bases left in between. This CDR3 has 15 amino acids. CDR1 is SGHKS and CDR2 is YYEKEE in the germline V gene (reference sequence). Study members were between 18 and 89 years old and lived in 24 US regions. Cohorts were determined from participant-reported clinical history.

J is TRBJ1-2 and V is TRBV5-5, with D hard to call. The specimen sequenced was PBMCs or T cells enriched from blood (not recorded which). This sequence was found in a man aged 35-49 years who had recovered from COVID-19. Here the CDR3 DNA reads TGTGCCAGCAGCTTGGAGGGAGACTCTAACTATGGCTACACCTTC. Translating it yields CASSLEGDSNYGYTF.